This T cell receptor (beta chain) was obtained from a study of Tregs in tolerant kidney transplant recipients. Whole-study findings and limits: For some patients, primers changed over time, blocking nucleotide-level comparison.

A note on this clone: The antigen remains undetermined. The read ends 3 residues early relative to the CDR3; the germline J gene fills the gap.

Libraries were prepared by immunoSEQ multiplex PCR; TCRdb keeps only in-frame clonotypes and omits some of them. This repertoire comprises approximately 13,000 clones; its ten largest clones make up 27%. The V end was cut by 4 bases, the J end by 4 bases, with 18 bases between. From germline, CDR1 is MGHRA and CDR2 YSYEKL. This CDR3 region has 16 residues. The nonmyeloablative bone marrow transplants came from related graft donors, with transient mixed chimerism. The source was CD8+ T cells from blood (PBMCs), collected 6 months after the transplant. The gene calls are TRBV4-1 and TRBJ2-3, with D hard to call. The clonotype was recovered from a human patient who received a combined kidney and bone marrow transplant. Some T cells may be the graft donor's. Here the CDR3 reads CASSPGQGWVADTQYF. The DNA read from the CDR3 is TGCGCCAGCAGCCCAGGTCAAGGCTGGGTTGCAGATACG.